This T cell receptor (beta chain) comes out of a study of Ad26.COV2.S vaccination and SARS-CoV-2 variants. The wider study: Doses of Ad26.COV2.S were injected into muscle once or twice, 56 days apart. Study results and caveats: Once vaccination had occurred, spike-specific CD8+ and CD4+ T cell responses reportedly showed substantial breadth.

Stated treatment: some 20 received Ad26.COV2.S at low or high dose, single or two shots; about 5 received placebo; per-sample allocation not given. After the first vaccine or placebo injection, samples were drawn on day 63. In regard to this clone: Its antigen is as yet unknown.

Trimming at V came to 5 bases and at J to 8 bases, leaving 15 bases not matched to a gene. The CDR3 is 16 residues long. Germline V CDR1 and CDR2: SQVTM, ANQGSEA. Using immunoSEQ multiplex PCR, the repertoire was profiled, and TCRdb retains in-frame clones only, with some absent. Among more than 300,000 clones, 85% to 90% were seen once, and the ten largest hold under 2%. The sequence derives from a person between 18 and 65 years old who received the Ad26.COV2.S COVID-19 vaccine or a placebo. The input for sequencing was peripheral blood, taken in a trial of Ad26.COV2.S vaccine versus placebo. This sequence joins TRBV29-1 and TRBJ1-4; TRBD1 matches at 9 bases. The CDR3 DNA follows: TGCAGCGTTCGAAGGGTCGGAGGACAGGGGTTGGAAAAACTGTTTTTT. Its translation is CSVRRVGGQGLEKLFF.